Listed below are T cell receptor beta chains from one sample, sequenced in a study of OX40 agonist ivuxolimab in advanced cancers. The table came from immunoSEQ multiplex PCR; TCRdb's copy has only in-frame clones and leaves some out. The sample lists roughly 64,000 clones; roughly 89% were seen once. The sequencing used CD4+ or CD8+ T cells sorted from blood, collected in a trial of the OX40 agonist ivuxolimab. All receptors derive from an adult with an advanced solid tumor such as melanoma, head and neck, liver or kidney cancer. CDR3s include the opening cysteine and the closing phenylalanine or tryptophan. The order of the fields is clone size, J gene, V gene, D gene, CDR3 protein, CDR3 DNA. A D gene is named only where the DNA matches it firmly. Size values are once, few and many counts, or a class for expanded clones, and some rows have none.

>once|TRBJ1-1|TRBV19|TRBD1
CASRSGQGATEAFF
TGTGCCAGTAGGTCGGGACAGGGGGCCACTGAAGCTTTCTTT
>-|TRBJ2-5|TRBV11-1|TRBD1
CASTRQGKETQYF
TGTGCCAGCACCCGACAGGGGAAGGAGACCCAGTACTTC
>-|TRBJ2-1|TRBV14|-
CASSQYGGLTYNEQFF
TGTGCCAGCAGCCAATATGGTGGGCTAACCTACAATGAGCAGTTCTTC
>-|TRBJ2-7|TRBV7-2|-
CASSNTGQAYEQYF
TGTGCCAGCAGTAATACGGGGCAAGCCTACGAGCAGTACTTC
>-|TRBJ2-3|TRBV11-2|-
CASSPQGRVQYF
TGTGCCAGCAGCCCACAGGGACGGGTTCAGTATTTT
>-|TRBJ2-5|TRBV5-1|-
CASSYGQPQETQYF
TGCGCCAGCAGCTACGGACAGCCCCAAGAGACCCAGTACTTC
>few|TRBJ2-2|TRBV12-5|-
CASGGPAELFF
TGTGCTAGTGGTGGCCCAGCGGAGCTGTTTTTT
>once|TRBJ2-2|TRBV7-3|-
CASSLKSRKDRNTGELFF
TGTGCCAGCAGCCTCAAGAGTAGGAAGGACAGAAACACCGGGGAGCTGTTTTTT
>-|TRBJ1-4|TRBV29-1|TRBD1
CSVDETGGNEKLFF
TGCAGCGTTGACGAGACAGGGGGAAATGAAAAACTGTTTTTT
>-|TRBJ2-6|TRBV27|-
CASSPSRFSGANVLTF
TGTGCCAGCAGTCCTAGTCGCTTCTCTGGGGCCAACGTCCTGACTTTC
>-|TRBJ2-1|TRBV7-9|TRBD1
CASSFQGDSSYNEQFF
TGTGCCAGCAGCTTCCAAGGGGACAGCTCCTACAATGAGCAGTTCTTC
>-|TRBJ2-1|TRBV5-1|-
CASSSRDTTYNEQFF
TGCGCCAGCAGCTCCCGGGACACAACCTACAATGAGCAGTTCTTC
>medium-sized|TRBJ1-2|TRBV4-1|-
CASSVTGNYGYTF
TGCGCCAGCAGCGTCACAGGGAACTATGGCTACACCTTC
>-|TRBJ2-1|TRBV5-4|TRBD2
CASSRLSGTSNNEQFF
TGTGCCAGCAGCCGCCTATCCGGGACTAGTAACAATGAGCAGTTCTTC
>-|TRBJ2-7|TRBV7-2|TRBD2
CASTGGTSGVGYEQYF
TGTGCCAGCACCGGAGGGACTAGCGGGGTTGGATACGAGCAGTACTTC
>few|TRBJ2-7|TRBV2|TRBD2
CASSVPQRGGYEQYF
TGTGCCAGCAGCGTCCCACAGCGGGGGGGATACGAGCAGTACTTC
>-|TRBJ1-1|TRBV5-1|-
CASSHTESTEAFF
TGCGCCAGCAGCCACACAGAGAGCACTGAAGCTTTCTTT
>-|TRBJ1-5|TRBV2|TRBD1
CASTEGGQGRWPQHF
TGTGCCAGCACCGAGGGGGGACAGGGTCGTTGGCCCCAGCATTTT
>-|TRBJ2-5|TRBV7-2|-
CASQTGTQETQYF
TGTGCCAGCCAAACCGGGACCCAAGAGACCCAGTACTTC
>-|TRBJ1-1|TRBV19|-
CASNSAQGEAFF
TGTGCCAGTAACAGCGCCCAGGGTGAAGCTTTCTTT
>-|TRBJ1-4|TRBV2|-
CASSRTGEELFF
TGTGCCAGCAGTCGGACGGGGGAGGAACTGTTTTTT
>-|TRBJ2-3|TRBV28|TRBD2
CASLSGGVSTDTQYF
TGTGCCAGCCTTTCGGGGGGAGTAAGCACAGATACGCAGTATTTT
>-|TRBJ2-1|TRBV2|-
CASSGLGGGLPFF
TGTGCCAGCAGTGGACTAGGTGGTGGACTTCCGTTCTTC
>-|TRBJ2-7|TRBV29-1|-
CSVADTDYEQYF
TGCAGCGTCGCTGACACAGACTACGAGCAGTACTTC
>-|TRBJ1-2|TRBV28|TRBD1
CASSDRGNYGYTF
TGTGCCAGCAGTGACAGGGGAAACTATGGCTACACCTTC
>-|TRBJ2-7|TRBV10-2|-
CASGPGRGRYEQYF
TGCGCCAGCGGACCTGGGCGGGGAAGGTACGAGCAGTACTTC
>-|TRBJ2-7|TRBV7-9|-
CASSLQSGGSEQYF
TGTGCCAGCAGCTTACAGTCTGGGGGCAGCGAGCAGTACTTC
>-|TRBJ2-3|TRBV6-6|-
CASSAWAGGDTQYF
TGTGCCAGCAGTGCCTGGGCCGGGGGAGATACGCAGTATTTT
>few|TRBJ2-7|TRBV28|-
CASSLGRQYYEQYF
TGTGCCAGCAGTTTAGGACGGCAGTATTACGAGCAGTACTTC
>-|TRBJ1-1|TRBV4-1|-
CASSQDLAGRGEAFF
TGCGCCAGCAGCCAAGATTTGGCAGGGCGGGGTGAAGCTTTCTTT
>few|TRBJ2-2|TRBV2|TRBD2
CASRGRTSGGTGELFF
TGTGCCAGCAGAGGGAGGACTAGCGGGGGCACCGGGGAGCTGTTTTTT
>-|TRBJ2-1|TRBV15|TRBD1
CATSRQGATYNEQFF
TGTGCCACCAGCAGACAGGGGGCGACCTACAATGAGCAGTTCTTC
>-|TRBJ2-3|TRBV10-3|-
CAISDPDTTDTQYF
TGTGCCATCAGTGACCCGGACACCACAGATACGCAGTATTTT
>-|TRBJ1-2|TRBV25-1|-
CASSVKGSNYGYTF
TGTGCCAGCAGTGTGAAGGGCAGTAACTATGGCTACACCTTC
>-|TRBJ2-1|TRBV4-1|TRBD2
CASSQRSGGAYNEQFF
TGCGCCAGCAGCCAAAGAAGCGGGGGGGCCTACAATGAGCAGTTCTTC
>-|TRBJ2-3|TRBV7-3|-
CASSLSEADTQYF
TGTGCCAGCAGCCTATCCGAGGCAGATACGCAGTATTTT
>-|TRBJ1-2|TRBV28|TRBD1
CASSTPGQGSGYTF
TGTGCCAGCAGTACACCGGGACAGGGGTCCGGCTACACCTTC
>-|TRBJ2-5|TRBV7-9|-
CASSMGVGWETQYF
TGTGCCAGCAGCATGGGGGTGGGATGGGAGACCCAGTACTTC
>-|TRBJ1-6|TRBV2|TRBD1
CASKQGGNSPLHF
TGTGCCAGCAAGCAGGGGGGTAATTCACCCCTCCACTTT
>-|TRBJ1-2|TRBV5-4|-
CASSLDGANYGYTF
TGTGCCAGCAGCTTGGACGGAGCTAACTATGGCTACACCTTC
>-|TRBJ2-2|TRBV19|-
CASSPGGHTGELFF
TGTGCCAGTAGCCCCGGGGGCCACACCGGGGAGCTGTTTTTT
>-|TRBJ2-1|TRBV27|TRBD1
CASSFLGQGYNEQFF
TGTGCCAGCAGTTTCTTGGGACAGGGGTACAATGAGCAGTTCTTC
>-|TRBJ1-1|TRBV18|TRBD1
CASSPSGGGREAFF
TGTGCCAGCTCACCATCAGGGGGTGGTCGAGAAGCTTTCTTT
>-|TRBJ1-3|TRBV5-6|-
CASSLVGGQRGNTIYF
TGTGCCAGCAGCTTGGTCGGAGGACAGCGAGGAAACACCATATATTTT
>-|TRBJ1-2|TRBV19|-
CASSTPTAHYGYTF
TGTGCCAGTAGTACCCCGACAGCACACTATGGCTACACCTTC
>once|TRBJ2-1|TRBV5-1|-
CASSLAQGTEQFF
TGCGCCAGCAGCTTGGCCCAGGGTACTGAGCAGTTCTTC
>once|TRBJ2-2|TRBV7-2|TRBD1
CASSSKGTGVNTGELFF
TGTGCCAGCAGCTCGAAAGGGACAGGGGTTAACACCGGGGAGCTGTTTTTT
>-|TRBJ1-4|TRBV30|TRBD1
CAWSFGTGTEKLFF
TGTGCCTGGAGTTTCGGGACAGGGACTGAAAAGCTGTTTTTT
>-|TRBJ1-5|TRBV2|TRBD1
CASSAQGGGQPQHF
TGTGCCAGCAGTGCGCAAGGGGGCGGACAGCCCCAGCATTTT
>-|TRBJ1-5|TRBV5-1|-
CASSPGDSNQPQHF
TGCGCCAGCAGCCCTGGGGACAGCAATCAGCCCCAGCATTTT
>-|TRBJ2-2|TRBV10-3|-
CAISEMNTGELFF
TGTGCCATCAGTGAGATGAACACCGGGGAGCTGTTTTTT
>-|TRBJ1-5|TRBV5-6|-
CASSLADLSANQPQHF
TGTGCCAGCAGCTTGGCGGATTTATCGGCCAATCAGCCCCAGCATTTT
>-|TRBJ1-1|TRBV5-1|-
CASSPSGARTEAFF
TGCGCCAGCAGCCCCTCTGGGGCACGAACTGAAGCTTTCTTT
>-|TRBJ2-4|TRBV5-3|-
CARSLGRENIQYF
TGTGCCAGAAGCTTGGGCAGGGAAAACATTCAGTACTTC
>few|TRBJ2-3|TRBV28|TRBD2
CASSSSGGGSSTDTQYF
TGTGCCAGCAGCTCATCGGGGGGGGGATCTAGCACAGATACGCAGTATTTT